These 27 T cell receptor beta chains came from one sample sequenced in a study of T cell responses to AZD1222 COVID-19 vaccine. The repertoire was sequenced with immunoSEQ multiplex PCR; TCRdb's copy has only in-frame clones and lacks some. The sample yields 130,000 to 150,000 clones, roughly 87% seen once. The source material was peripheral blood, sampled 28 days after the second AZD1222 dose. The origin of the receptors is an adult who received the AZD1222 COVID-19 vaccine.

J is TRBJ1-6 and V is TRBV10-3, with 8 positions matching TRBD1. The CDR3 runs to 14 residues. CDR1 and CDR2 from the germline V gene are ENHRY and SYGVKD. V lost 7 bases to trimming and J lost 5 bases; unmatched junction nucleotides: 4. Written as DNA, the CDR3 is TGTGCCATCACGCAGGGACAGGATAATTCACCCCTCCACTTT. Translating gives CAITQGQDNSPLHF.

In nucleotides, the CDR3 is TGTGCCAGCAGCCAAGGATACCGCGGGAGGCAAACCTACGAGCAGTACTTC. Translation gives CASSQGYRGRQTYEQYF. The V and J genes are TRBV14 and TRBJ2-7; 8 bases align to TRBD2. The CDR3 spans 17 residues. CDR1 and CDR2 from the germline V gene are SGHDN and FVKESK. Trimming cost V 1 base and J 2 bases; bases outside gene matches: 10.

The chain combines TRBV28 with TRBJ1-5, with 9 positions matching TRBD1. Germline V gene sequence: CDR1 MDHEN, CDR2 SYDVKM. The V and J ends lost 6 bases and 6 bases, in that order; junction bases with no gene match: 3. CDR3 length: 13 residues. Here the CDR3 DNA reads TGTGCCAGCAGACAGGGGGCAATTCAGCCCCAGCATTTT. This encodes CASRQGAIQPQHF. Using reference TRBV28 and TRBJ1-5 for the parts outside the CDR3, the full variable domain is DVKVTQSSRYLVKRTGEKVFLECVQDMDHENMFWYRQDPGLGLRLIYFSYDVKMKEKGDIPEGYSVSREKKERFSLILESASTNQTSMYLCASRQGAIQPQHFGDGTRLSIL.

For this clone: Other DNA sequences in this specimen translate into the identical CDR3. The V and J genes are TRBV4-3 and TRBJ2-2, with D perhaps TRBD2 (5 bases). CDR1 is LGHNA, CDR2 YSLEER, per germline. The CDR3 extends over 14 amino acids. Trimming left V 0 bases short and J 6 bases short, with 8 bases between. The DNA for the CDR3 is TGCGCCAGCAGCCAAGAGAGGGTCCCCGGGGAGCTGTTTTTT. It is translated as CASSQERVPGELFF.

The rearrangement links TRBV30 to TRBJ1-3; D gene unclear. CDR3 size: 12 residues. Germline CDR1 and CDR2: GTSNPN and SVGIG (reference sequence). V was trimmed by 1 base and J by 9 bases, leaving 10 bases between them. The CDR3 protein is CAWSGGEATIYF. The CDR3 nucleotides read TGTGCCTGGAGTGGAGGAGAGGCCACCATATATTTT.

V usage is TRBV11-2 and J usage is TRBJ2-7, with D uncertain. Trimming left V 1 base short and J 3 bases short, with 4 bases between. The V gene's germline CDR1 is SGHAT and CDR2 FQNNGV. CDR3 length equals 12 residues. The DNA of the CDR3 is TGTGCCAGCAGCTTAGGGTACTACGAGCAGTACTTC. Amino acids: CASSLGYYEQYF.

The rearrangement joins TRBV4-1 to TRBJ2-2; D is uncertain. In germline, CDR1 is MGHRA, CDR2 YSYEKL. V was cut by 2 bases and J by 3 bases, with 10 bases left in between. The CDR3 is 15 residues long. CDR3 in DNA: TGCGCCAGCAGCCAACCCGAGAGAGACACCGGGGAGCTGTTTTTT. Translating it yields CASSQPERDTGELFF.

This clone was counted between two and nine times. V and J are TRBV10-1 and TRBJ2-7; 7 bases agree with TRBD1. Germline trimming cut 2 bases from V and 6 bases from J; bases unmatched to any gene: 1. Germline CDR1 and CDR2: WNHNN and SYGVQD (reference sequence). The CDR3 spans 12 residues. DNA of the CDR3: TGCGCCAGCAGTGAGACAGGGGTCGAGCAGTACTTC. Translating gives CASSETGVEQYF.

This clone was counted a single time. The chain joins TRBV5-1 to TRBJ2-6; 7 positions agree with TRBD2. V was pared by 3 bases and J by 0 bases, with 3 bases of the junction left unmatched. Looked up from germline, CDR1 is SGHRS and CDR2 is YFSETQ. CDR3 length: 16 amino acids. The CDR3 nucleotides read TGCGCCAGCAGCTCGGGGGGAAGCTCTGGGGCCAACGTCCTGACTTTC. This gives the protein CASSSGGSSGANVLTF.

The chain employs TRBV27 and TRBJ1-5, with a weak D call TRBD1 (5 bases). V was cut by 6 bases and J by 6 bases, with 12 bases left in between. Per germline, CDR1 MNHEY and CDR2 SMNVEV (reference sequence). The CDR3 has 13 residues. The CDR3 sequence is CASRGRGSQPQHF. For the CDR3, the DNA is TGTGCCAGCAGGGGAAGGGGCTCTCAGCCCCAGCATTTT.

The chain uses TRBV7-6 and TRBJ2-6, with D tentatively TRBD1 or TRBD2 (5 bases each). This CDR3 has 16 residues. Trimming cost V 3 bases and J 1 base, with 10 bases left between them. Germline V gene lookup returns CDR1 SGHVS and CDR2 FNYEAQ. CDR3 loop: CASSLTGPSGANVLTF. CDR3 DNA: TGTGCCAGCAGCTTGACGGGGCCTTCTGGGGCCAACGTCCTGACTTTC.

The J gene is TRBJ2-7, the V gene TRBV7-2; D is uncertain. Per germline, CDR1 SGHTA and CDR2 FQGNSA. This CDR3 is built from 14 residues. V lost 0 bases and J lost 6, with 12 bases in between. The CDR3 loop reads CASSLALLPREQYF. The CDR3 region has the DNA TGTGCCAGCAGCTTAGCCTTGCTCCCTCGCGAGCAGTACTTC.

The chain joins TRBV3-1 (or the pseudogene TRBV3-2) to TRBJ1-1; D remains unclear. CDR3 length: 14 amino acids. Germline V gene lookup returns CDR1 LGHDT and CDR2 YNNKEL (reference sequence). With 4 bases removed from V and 0 bases from J, the gap between germline ends came to 9 bases. The CDR3, as DNA: TGTGCCAGCAGCCGGGATGTACTGAACACTGAAGCTTTCTTT. It translates to CASSRDVLNTEAFF.

The J gene is TRBJ1-3, the V gene TRBV7-2, with a tentative D call TRBD1 (5 bases). Trimming took 4 bases from V and 0 from J, leaving 16 bases between them. The V gene's germline CDR1 is SGHTA and CDR2 FQGNSA. CDR3 length: 17 residues. The CDR3 DNA reads as TGTGCCAGCAGCTGGTCATACAGGACACACTCTGGAAACACCATATATTTT. Encoded protein: CASSWSYRTHSGNTIYF.

This chain joins TRBV30 and TRBJ2-4, with 8 bases fitting TRBD2. Germline lookup yields CDR1 GTSNPN and CDR2 SVGIG (reference sequence). J gave up 8 bases and V 5 bases, and 14 bases lay outside the gene matches. The CDR3 totals 15 residues. CDR3 residues: CAWGTYSGIRDIQYF. DNA for the CDR3: TGTGCCTGGGGCACCTATAGCGGGATTCGGGACATTCAGTACTTC.

The chain is built from TRBV27 and TRBJ2-3; a possible D gene is TRBD2 (6 bases). The CDR3 is 16 residues long. V was pared by 2 bases and J by 4 bases, with 16 bases between. CDR1 is MNHEY and CDR2 is SMNVEV in the germline V gene (reference sequence). The CDR3 region has the DNA TGTGCCAGCAGTTTAGGCCCCTGGGCTAGCGCAGATACGCAGTATTTT. Its translation: CASSLGPWASADTQYF.

Regarding this clone: This sequence may be a read error, since a much larger clone differs from it by one base. The chain recombines TRBV27 with TRBJ1-2, with no clear D. The V gene lost 0 bases and the J gene lost 3 bases, with 11 bases spanning the gap. Germline V gives CDR1 MNHEY, CDR2 SMNVEV (reference sequence). This CDR3 has 15 residues. CDR3 sequence (DNA): TGTGCCAGCAGTTTATCAAACGGAGATCACTATGGCTACACCTTC. Translated, it gives CASSLSNGDHYGYTF.

The gene calls are TRBV29-1 and TRBJ1-1, with a tentative D call TRBD1 (5 bases). The CDR3 has 15 residues. V lost 6 bases to trimming and J lost 0 bases, with 17 bases between them. CDR1 is SQVTM, CDR2 ANQGSEA, per germline. CDR3 sequence (DNA): TGCAGCGTCCGCGGCAGGGCCACTTTGAACACTGAAGCTTTCTTT. Translated, it gives CSVRGRATLNTEAFF.

This chain connects TRBV29-1 to TRBJ1-2; possible D gene TRBD1, 6 bases. The V gene's germline CDR1 is SQVTM and CDR2 ANQGSEA. Trimming removed 7 bases at V and 4 bases at J, with 10 bases between. The CDR3 contains 11 residues. The DNA of the CDR3 is TGCAGCGCCAGGGGATTCTATGGCTACACCTTC. Protein sequence: CSARGFYGYTF.

The chain combines TRBV5-6 with TRBJ1-1; 7 bases match TRBD1. The V and J ends lost 3 bases and 5 bases, in that order; junction bases with no gene match: 7. CDR1 and CDR2 (germline): SGHDT, YYEEEE. This CDR3 region has 14 residues. The CDR3 DNA is TGTGCCAGCAGCTCCTATGACAGGGAAACTGAAGCTTTCTTT. Translation gives CASSSYDRETEAFF. Together with reference TRBV5-6 and TRBJ1-1, the CDR3 gives the full variable domain: DAGVTQSPTHLIKTRGQQVTLRCSPKSGHDTVSWYQQALGQGPQFIFQYYEEEERQRGNFPDRFSGHQFPNYSSELNVNALLLGDSALYLCASSSYDRETEAFFGQGTRLTVV.

CDR3 nucleotide sequence: TGTGCCGGGAGCTTGGATACGCAGTATTTT. It yields the protein CAGSLDTQYF. The gene calls are TRBV6-4 and TRBJ2-3, with TRBD2 as a possible D gene (5 bases). V dropped 11 bases and J dropped 6 bases, with 9 bases sitting between them. CDR1 is MRHNA, CDR2 SNTAGT, per germline. There are 10 residues in the CDR3.

This CDR3 is CASSPIVGEQYF. The CDR3 DNA sequence: TGTGCCAGCAGCCCGATTGTGGGAGAGCAGTACTTC. The V and J genes are TRBV25-1 and TRBJ2-7; no firm D call. Germline V lookup: CDR1 MGHDK, CDR2 SYGVNS. CDR3 size: 12 residues. V was trimmed by 6 bases and J by 7 bases, leaving 13 bases between them.

In its sample, this clone was seen once. This chain connects TRBV9 to TRBJ2-7, with D hard to call. Trimming took 0 bases from V and 3 from J, leaving 7 bases between them. Germline CDR1 and CDR2: SGDLS and YYNGEE. The CDR3 length is 13 residues. The CDR3 coding sequence is TGTGCCAGCAGCGTAGGATGGGACTACGAGCAGTACTTC. Protein: CASSVGWDYEQYF.

The V and J genes are TRBV7-2 and TRBJ2-3; TRBD2 aligns across 13 bases. This CDR3 contains 13 residues. Germline V lookup: CDR1 SGHTA, CDR2 FQGNSA. Losses at the gene ends were 5 bases for V and 11 bases for J; bases not matched to a gene: 4. Written as DNA, the CDR3 is TGTGCCAGCAGCCCGGGACTAGCGGGACAGCAGTATTTT. Translating gives CASSPGLAGQQYF.

V usage is TRBV14 and J usage is TRBJ1-2; D gene uncertain. V shed 3 bases and J shed 0 bases, with 11 bases lying between them. CDR1 and CDR2 from the germline V gene are SGHDN and FVKESK. The CDR3 is 15 residues long. The CDR3 sequence is CASSQFRAANYGYTF. The CDR3, as DNA: TGTGCCAGCAGCCAGTTCCGGGCCGCTAACTATGGCTACACCTTC. The full variable domain, rest sourced from reference TRBV14 and TRBJ1-2, is EAGVTQFPSHSVIEKGQTVTLRCDPISGHDNLYWYRRVMGKEIKFLLHFVKESKQDESGMPNNRFLAERTGGTYSTLKVQPAELEDSGVYFCASSQFRAANYGYTFGSGTRLTVV.

The gene calls are TRBV7-3 and TRBJ1-6; D gene unclear. Per germline, CDR1 SGHTA and CDR2 FQGTGA. The CDR3 runs to 15 residues. The V end was cut by 0 bases, the J end by 10 bases, with 13 bases between. The CDR3 sequence is CASSLTPLGNSPLHF. CDR3 nucleotide sequence: TGTGCCAGCAGCTTAACCCCGTTGGGTAACTCACCCCTCCACTTT.

The V and J genes are TRBV27 and TRBJ2-7; 7 bases fit TRBD1. This CDR3 spans 14 amino acids. V lost 7 bases and J lost 5; bases outside the gene matches: 11. In germline, CDR1 is MNHEY, CDR2 SMNVEV (reference sequence). CDR3 loop: CASTNRQGSNEQYF. The DNA of the CDR3 is TGTGCCAGCACCAATAGACAGGGTTCGAACGAGCAGTACTTC.